Each of the 21 T cell receptor beta chains below was sequenced from the same sample in a study of quantifying T cell responses using KT2 cells. About the study: RNA was reverse transcribed with TCR alpha and beta constant-region primers.

Each cDNA got a UMI-containing oligo ligated at its 3' end. The first PCR ran roughly 4 cycles with an equimolar RC1.1 and RC1.2 beta primer mix. TCRdb independently ran MiXCR on the UMI-ligation and nested PCR reads; one entry per CDR3 protein. The sample includes approximately 60,000 distinct CDR3 sequences, 9% to 15% of them seen just once. Input material: PBMCs spiked with cells of the T cell clone KT2. Every receptor here comes from a human donor.

The J gene is TRBJ2-7, the V gene TRBV29-1; TRBD1 aligns across 10 bases. This CDR3 is built from 15 residues. CDR1 and CDR2 (germline): SQVTM, ANQGSEA. Losses at the gene ends were 3 bases for V and 4 bases for J; bases not matched to a gene: 9. CDR3 DNA: TGCAGCGTTGACGGTTTCGGGACAGGGGAGTACGAGCAGTACTTC. It is translated as CSVDGFGTGEYEQYF.

This clonotype was seen only a few times. This chain joins TRBV5-1 and TRBJ1-6; unclear D gene. V was pared by 0 bases and J by 3 bases, with 1 base between. The CDR3 contains 13 residues. Germline CDR1 and CDR2: SGHRS and YFSETQ. CDR3 region: CASSLDYNSPLHF. In DNA form, the CDR3 reads TGCGCCAGCAGCTTGGACTATAATTCACCCCTCCACTTT.

This clonotype was recorded a few times. CDR3 sequence: CASSIPMGQGDGNGYTF. In nucleotides, the CDR3 is TGTGCCAGCAGCATCCCGATGGGACAGGGAGACGGGAATGGCTACACCTTC. The chain employs TRBV3-1 and TRBJ1-2; TRBD1 matches 9 bases. The CDR3 is 17 amino acids. V was clipped by 5 bases and J by 6 bases; unmatched bases: 16. Germline loops: CDR1 LGHDT, CDR2 YNNKEL (reference sequence).

This clonotype was picked up many times. The chain combines TRBV12-3 or TRBV12-4 with TRBJ1-6; perhaps TRBD1 as D (5 bases). V was trimmed by 6 bases and J by 0 bases, leaving 6 bases between them. The CDR3 covers 14 residues. The CDR3 sequence is CASRGGSYNSPLHF. For the CDR3, the DNA is TGTGCCAGCAGGGGGGGCTCCTATAATTCACCCCTCCACTTT.

There are many counts of this clonotype. CDR3 in amino acids: CASTDRAYEQYF. Written as DNA, the CDR3 is TGTGCCAGCACCGACAGAGCCTACGAGCAGTACTTC. This chain links TRBV6-5 with TRBJ2-7, with a tentative D call TRBD1 (5 bases). In germline, CDR1 is MNHEY, CDR2 SVGAGI. The germline V and J ends were trimmed by 7 bases and 2 bases, with 9 bases remaining between them. The CDR3 length is 12 residues.

The chain uses TRBV6-5 and TRBJ1-3; no clear D. Per the germline V gene, CDR1 is MNHEY and CDR2 is SVGAGI. The CDR3 has 13 amino acids. Between the trimmed V and J ends, which lost 5 bases and 4 bases, there was a span of 9 bases. CDR3 bases: TGTGCCAGCAGTGAGCTCGGGGGAAACACCATATATTTT. Translating gives CASSELGGNTIYF.

This clonotype was seen at least ten times. The genes are TRBV7-2 and TRBJ2-7, with no clear D. The length of the CDR3 is 13 residues. Germline CDR1 is SGHTA and CDR2 is FQGNSA. V dropped 1 base and J dropped 5 bases, with 9 bases sitting between them. This chain's CDR3 is CASSLEASHEQYF. The CDR3 DNA follows: TGTGCCAGCAGCTTAGAGGCCAGCCACGAGCAGTACTTC.

The J gene is TRBJ2-3, the V gene TRBV4-1, with 9 bases aligning to TRBD2. Germline assignment: CDR1 MGHRA and CDR2 YSYEKL. V lost 3 bases and J lost 2; bases outside the gene matches: 9. This CDR3 is 17 amino acids long. This CDR3 is CASSQNTGLAYTDTQYF. For the CDR3, the DNA is TGCGCCAGCAGCCAGAACACGGGACTAGCCTACACAGATACGCAGTATTTT.

This clonotype was observed many times. This chain links TRBV6-2 or TRBV6-3 with TRBJ2-7, with D possibly being TRBD1 or TRBD2 (5 bases each). V lost 2 bases and J lost 4, with 15 bases in between. The CDR3 consists of 15 residues. Germline V gives CDR1 MNHEY, CDR2 SVGEGT. This CDR3 reads CASSYEQVGSYEQYF. The CDR3 nucleotides are TGTGCCAGCAGTTACGAACAGGTTGGGAGTTACGAGCAGTACTTC.

V and J are TRBV6-5 and TRBJ2-2; possible D gene TRBD1, 5 bases. Per the germline V gene, CDR1 is MNHEY and CDR2 is SVGAGI. The CDR3 runs to 17 residues. The V gene lost 4 bases and the J gene lost 7 bases, with 22 bases spanning the gap. CDR3 sequence: CASSLIPGQVRGGELFF. The DNA for the CDR3 is TGTGCCAGCAGTTTGATACCCGGACAAGTTCGAGGCGGGGAGCTGTTTTTT.

This clonotype was seen only a few times. V gene TRBV2 combines with J gene TRBJ2-1, with 8 bases fitting TRBD2. This CDR3 is built from 15 residues. V shed 0 bases, J shed 7 bases, and the junction held 5 bases outside the gene matches. The germline V gene encodes CDR1 SNHLY and CDR2 FYNNEI. The CDR3 nucleotides read TGTGCCAGCAGTGAAGCACGGGGGGGCATAAATGAGCAGTTCTTC. Residues: CASSEARGGINEQFF. Full variable domain (outside the CDR3, taken from reference TRBV2 and TRBJ2-1): EPEVTQTPSHQVTQMGQEVILRCVPISNHLYFYWYRQILGQKVEFLVSFYNNEISEKSEIFDDQFSVERPDGSNFTLKIRSTKLEDSAMYFCASSEARGGINEQFFGPGTRLTVL.

In this sample, this clonotype turned up many times. The chain uses TRBV5-1 and TRBJ2-2; D gene uncertain. The CDR3 totals 13 residues. The germline CDR1 and CDR2 sequences are SGHRS and YFSETQ. V dropped 2 bases and J dropped 4 bases, with 6 bases sitting between them. This CDR3 is CASSFVFTGELFF. As DNA, the CDR3 is TGCGCCAGCAGCTTTGTATTCACCGGGGAGCTGTTTTTT.

A few counts support this clonotype. This chain joins TRBV6-5 and TRBJ1-2; D is perhaps TRBD1 (6 bases). Trimming left V 6 bases short and J 7 bases short, with 12 bases between. Germline V lookup: CDR1 MNHEY, CDR2 SVGAGI. This CDR3 spans 12 amino acids. In DNA, the CDR3 is TGTGCCAGCAGCCCACCGGGGGCTGGCTACACCTTC. Residues: CASSPPGAGYTF.

This clonotype counts as medium-sized. V and J are TRBV7-2 and TRBJ2-3, with a possible D match to TRBD2 (6 bases). The CDR3 contains 13 residues. Germline CDR1 is SGHTA and CDR2 is FQGNSA. The V and J ends lost 5 bases and 2 bases respectively, with 8 bases between them. The CDR3 region is CASSRDSTDTQYF. CDR3 nucleotide sequence: TGTGCCAGCAGCAGGGACTCCACAGATACGCAGTATTTT.

This clonotype has more than one count but fewer than ten. This rearrangement joins TRBV6-2 or TRBV6-3 to TRBJ1-5, with D unresolved. Per the germline V gene, CDR1 is MNHEY and CDR2 is SVGEGT. V lost 10 bases and J 4 bases, leaving 17 bases between the germline ends. The CDR3 extends over 14 amino acids. DNA for the CDR3: TGTGCCACCTCATTCGTGGGGATGAATCAGCCCCAGCATTTT. It yields the protein CATSFVGMNQPQHF.

This chain connects TRBV6-1 to TRBJ2-3; D may match TRBD1 or TRBD2 (6 bases each). V was trimmed by 4 bases and J by 10 bases, leaving 21 bases between them. This CDR3 is built from 15 residues. Germline V CDR1 and CDR2: MNHNS, SASEGT. For the CDR3, the DNA is TGTGCCAGCAGTGCTGGCCCCGGGGGCGGATCGGCGCAGTATTTT. Residues: CASSAGPGGGSAQYF.

This clonotype was observed a few times. The chain has TRBV3-1 and TRBJ1-6, with D uncertain. V was shortened by 2 bases and J by 7 bases, with 9 bases between the two germline ends. CDR3 size: 14 residues. The germline V gene has CDR1 LGHDT and CDR2 YNNKEL (reference sequence). The DNA for the CDR3 is TGTGCCAGCAGCCAACGGACTGCAAATTCACCCCTCCACTTT. It encodes CASSQRTANSPLHF.

The V gene is TRBV5-1, the J gene TRBJ1-6, with 7 bases that match TRBD1. V was clipped by 1 base and J by 7 bases; unmatched bases: 5. Germline-derived CDR1 and CDR2 are SGHRS and YFSETQ. This CDR3 comprises 15 residues. The CDR3 protein is CASSLTDRENSPLHF. The CDR3 DNA reads TGCGCCAGCAGCTTGACCGACAGGGAGAATTCACCCCTCCACTTT.

The chain joins TRBV6-5 to TRBJ2-7, with 9 bases fitting TRBD1. Trimming removed 6 bases from V and 6 bases from J; junction bases left unmatched: 9. Germline loops: CDR1 MNHEY, CDR2 SVGAGI. The CDR3 runs to 14 residues. DNA of the CDR3: TGTGCCAGCAGGCCGGGACAGGGTAGGGCCGAGCAGTACTTC. Its protein product is CASRPGQGRAEQYF.

This clonotype was seen ten or more times. The chain carries TRBV20-1 and TRBJ1-5; no clear D. The CDR3 extends over 14 amino acids. The germline V gene encodes CDR1 DFQATT and CDR2 SNEGSKA (reference sequence). V was pared by 0 bases and J by 2 bases, with 8 bases between. The CDR3 loop is CSARDLSGNQPQHF. CDR3 in DNA: TGCAGTGCTAGAGATCTGAGTGGCAATCAGCCCCAGCATTTT.

The chain has TRBV27 and TRBJ1-1; no clear D gene. With 3 bases removed from V and 5 bases from J, the gap between germline ends came to 19 bases. The CDR3 contains 16 residues. Germline V gene lookup returns CDR1 MNHEY and CDR2 SMNVEV (reference sequence). CDR3 nucleotide sequence: TGTGCCAGCAGTTTTACTCCCACCTCCCGGTGGACTGAAGCTTTCTTT. Its translation: CASSFTPTSRWTEAFF.